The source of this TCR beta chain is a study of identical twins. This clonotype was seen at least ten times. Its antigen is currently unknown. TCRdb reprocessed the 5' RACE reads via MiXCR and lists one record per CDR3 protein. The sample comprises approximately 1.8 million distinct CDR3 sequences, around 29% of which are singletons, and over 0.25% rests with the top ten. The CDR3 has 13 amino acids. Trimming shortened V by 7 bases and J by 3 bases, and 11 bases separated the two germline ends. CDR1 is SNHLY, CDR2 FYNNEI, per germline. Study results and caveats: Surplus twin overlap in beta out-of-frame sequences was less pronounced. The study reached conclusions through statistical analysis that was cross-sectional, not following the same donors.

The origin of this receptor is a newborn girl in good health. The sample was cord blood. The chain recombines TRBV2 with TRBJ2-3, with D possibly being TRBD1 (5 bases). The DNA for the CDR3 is TGTGCCAGCAATAGTCAGGGTACAGATACGCAGTATTTT. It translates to CASNSQGTDTQYF.